The present T cell receptor beta chain was sequenced within a study of PD-1 blockade in classical Hodgkin lymphoma. Profiled with immunoSEQ multiplex PCR; TCRdb holds only in-frame clones, not every one. The table has thousands of clones, around three quarters seen once. Each patient experienced a relapse that followed autologous stem cell transplantation, and brentuximab vedotin exposure varied. Deletions cut 5 bases from V and 3 bases from J, with 11 bases between. Germline V gives CDR1 SGHKS, CDR2 YYEKEE (reference sequence). The CDR3 sequence is 13 residues long. V usage is TRBV5-5 and J usage is TRBJ1-2, with D unclear. The clonotype originates from a human donor with classical Hodgkin lymphoma. The sequenced sample was peripheral blood mononuclear cells (PBMCs), obtained at baseline. CDR3 sequence: CASSRRGDYGYTF. In DNA form, the CDR3 reads TGTGCCAGCAGTCGTCGAGGCGACTATGGCTACACCTTC. Supplemented by reference TRBV5-5 and TRBJ1-2, the full variable domain reads DAGVTQSPTHLIKTRGQQVTLRCSPISGHKSVSWYQQVLGQGPQFIFQYYEKEERGRGNFPDRFSARQFPNYSSELNVNALLLGDSALYLCASSRRGDYGYTFGSGTRLTVV.